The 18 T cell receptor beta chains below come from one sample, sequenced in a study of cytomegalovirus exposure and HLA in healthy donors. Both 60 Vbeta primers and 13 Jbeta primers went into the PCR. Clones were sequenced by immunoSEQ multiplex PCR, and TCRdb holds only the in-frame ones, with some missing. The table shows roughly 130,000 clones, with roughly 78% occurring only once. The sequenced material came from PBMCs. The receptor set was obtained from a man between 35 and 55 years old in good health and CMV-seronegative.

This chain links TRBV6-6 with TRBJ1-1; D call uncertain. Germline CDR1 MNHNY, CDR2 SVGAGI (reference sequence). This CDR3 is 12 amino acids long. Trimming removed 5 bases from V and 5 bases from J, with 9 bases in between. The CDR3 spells CASSPGPTEAFF. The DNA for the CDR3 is TGTGCCAGCAGTCCCGGTCCGACTGAAGCTTTCTTT.

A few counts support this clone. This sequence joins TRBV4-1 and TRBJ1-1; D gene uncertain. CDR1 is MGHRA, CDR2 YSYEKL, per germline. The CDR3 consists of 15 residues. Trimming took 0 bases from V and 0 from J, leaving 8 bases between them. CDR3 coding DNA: TGCGCCAGCAGCCAAGACCCCTCGGTGAACACTGAAGCTTTCTTT. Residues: CASSQDPSVNTEAFF.

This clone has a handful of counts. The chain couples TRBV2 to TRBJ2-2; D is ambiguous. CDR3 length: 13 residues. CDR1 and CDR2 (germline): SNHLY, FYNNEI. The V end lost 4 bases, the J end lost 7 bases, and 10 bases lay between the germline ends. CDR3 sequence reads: CASSGPGGGELFF. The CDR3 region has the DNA TGTGCCAGCAGTGGTCCGGGTGGCGGGGAGCTGTTTTTT.

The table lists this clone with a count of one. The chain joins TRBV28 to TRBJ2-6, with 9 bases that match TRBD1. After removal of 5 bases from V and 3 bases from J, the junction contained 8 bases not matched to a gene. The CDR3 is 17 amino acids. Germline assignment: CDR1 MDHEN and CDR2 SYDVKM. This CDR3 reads CASSVPGQGFGANVLTF. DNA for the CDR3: TGTGCCAGCAGTGTGCCGGGACAGGGATTTGGGGCCAACGTCCTGACTTTC.

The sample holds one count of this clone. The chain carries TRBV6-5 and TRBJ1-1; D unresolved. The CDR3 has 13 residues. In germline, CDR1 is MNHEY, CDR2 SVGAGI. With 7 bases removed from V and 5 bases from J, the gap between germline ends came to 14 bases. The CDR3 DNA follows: TGTGCCAGCACCAACCTCCGAGGGACTGAAGCTTTCTTT. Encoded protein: CASTNLRGTEAFF.

CDR3 sequence reads: CASSYDPGQGTYGYTF. For the CDR3, the DNA is TGTGCCAGCAGTTATGACCCGGGACAGGGGACCTATGGCTACACCTTC. The chain joins TRBV6-5 to TRBJ1-2; 10 bases align to TRBD1. Germline lookup yields CDR1 MNHEY and CDR2 SVGAGI. V lost 3 bases and J lost 4; bases outside the gene matches: 8. This CDR3 contains 16 residues.

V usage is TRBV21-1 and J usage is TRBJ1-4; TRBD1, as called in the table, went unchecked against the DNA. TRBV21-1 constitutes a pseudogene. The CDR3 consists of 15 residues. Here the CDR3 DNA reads TGTGCCGGACAGGGGCCGAACACAACTAATGAAAAACTGTTTTTT. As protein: CAGQGPNTTNEKLFF.

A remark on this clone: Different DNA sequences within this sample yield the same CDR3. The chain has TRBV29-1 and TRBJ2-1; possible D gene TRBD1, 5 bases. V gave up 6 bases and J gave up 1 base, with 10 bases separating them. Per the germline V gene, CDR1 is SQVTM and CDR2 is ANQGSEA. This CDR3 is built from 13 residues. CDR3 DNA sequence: TGCAGCGTGACAGCAATATCCTACAATGAGCAGTTCTTC. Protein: CSVTAISYNEQFF.

Written as DNA, the CDR3 is TGTGCCAGTAGGGCCCTAGGGGTTCGGGAGCAGTACTTC. This encodes CASRALGVREQYF. V gene TRBV19 combines with J gene TRBJ2-7, with D possibly TRBD1 on 5 matching bases. The CDR3 extends over 13 amino acids. Deletions cut 6 bases from V and 7 bases from J, with 16 bases between. Germline assignment: CDR1 LNHDA and CDR2 SQIVND (reference sequence).

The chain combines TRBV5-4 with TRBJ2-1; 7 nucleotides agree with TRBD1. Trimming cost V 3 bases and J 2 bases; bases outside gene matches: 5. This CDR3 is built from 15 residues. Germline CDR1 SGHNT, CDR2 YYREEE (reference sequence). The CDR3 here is CASSWTGLPYNEQFF. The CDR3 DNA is TGTGCCAGCAGCTGGACAGGTCTTCCCTACAATGAGCAGTTCTTC.

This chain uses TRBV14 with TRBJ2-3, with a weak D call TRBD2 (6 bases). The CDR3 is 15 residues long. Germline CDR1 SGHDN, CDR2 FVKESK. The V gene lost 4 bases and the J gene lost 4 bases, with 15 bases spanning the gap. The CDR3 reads CASSLQLAPSDTQYF. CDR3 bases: TGTGCCAGCAGCCTTCAACTAGCCCCCTCAGATACGCAGTATTTT.

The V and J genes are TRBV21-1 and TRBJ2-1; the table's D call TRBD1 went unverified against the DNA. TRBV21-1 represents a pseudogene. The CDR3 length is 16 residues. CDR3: CASSPIQGASYNEQFF. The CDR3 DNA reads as TGTGCCAGCAGCCCGATACAGGGGGCCTCCTACAATGAGCAGTTCTTC.

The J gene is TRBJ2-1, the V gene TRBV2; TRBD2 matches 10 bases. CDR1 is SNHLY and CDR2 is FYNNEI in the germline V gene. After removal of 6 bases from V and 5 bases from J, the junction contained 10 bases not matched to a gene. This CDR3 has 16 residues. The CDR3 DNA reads TGTGCCAGCAGCATCTATTTAGCGGGGGGAGACAATGAGCAGTTCTTC. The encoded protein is CASSIYLAGGDNEQFF.

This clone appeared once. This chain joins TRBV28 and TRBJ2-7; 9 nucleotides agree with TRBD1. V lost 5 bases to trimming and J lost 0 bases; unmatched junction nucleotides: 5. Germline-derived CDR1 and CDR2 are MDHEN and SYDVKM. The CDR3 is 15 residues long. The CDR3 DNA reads TGTGCCAGCAGTCGCGGACAGGGGATCTCCTACGAGCAGTACTTC. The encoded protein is CASSRGQGISYEQYF.

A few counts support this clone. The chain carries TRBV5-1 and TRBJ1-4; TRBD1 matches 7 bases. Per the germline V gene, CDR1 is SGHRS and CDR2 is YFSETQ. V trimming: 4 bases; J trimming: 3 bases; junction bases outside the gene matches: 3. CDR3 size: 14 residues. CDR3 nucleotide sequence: TGCGCCAGCAGCCTTCAGGGGGCTAATGAAAAACTGTTTTTT. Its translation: CASSLQGANEKLFF.

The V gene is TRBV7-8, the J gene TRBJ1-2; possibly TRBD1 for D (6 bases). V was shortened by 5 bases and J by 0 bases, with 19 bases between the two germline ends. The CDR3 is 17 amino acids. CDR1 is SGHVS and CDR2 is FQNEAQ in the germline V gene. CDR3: CASSAYSGTQTNYGYTF. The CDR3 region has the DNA TGTGCCAGCAGCGCCTATTCCGGGACACAAACTAACTATGGCTACACCTTC.

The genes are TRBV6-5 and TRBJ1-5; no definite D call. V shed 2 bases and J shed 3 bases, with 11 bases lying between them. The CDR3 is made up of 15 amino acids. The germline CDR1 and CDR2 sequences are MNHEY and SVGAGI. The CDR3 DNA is TGTGCCAGCAGTTACGGCCCCAACCCCAATCAGCCCCAGCATTTT. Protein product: CASSYGPNPNQPQHF.

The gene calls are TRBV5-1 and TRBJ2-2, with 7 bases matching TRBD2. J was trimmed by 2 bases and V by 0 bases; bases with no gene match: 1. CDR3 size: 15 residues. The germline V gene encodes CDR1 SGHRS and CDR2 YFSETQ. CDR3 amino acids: CASSLGGSNTGELFF. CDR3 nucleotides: TGCGCCAGCAGCTTGGGCGGGAGTAACACCGGGGAGCTGTTTTTT.